The entry below gives a single TCR beta chain sequence along with its context. Its target is not known. These data come from a study of OX40 agonist ivuxolimab in advanced cancers. Generated by immunoSEQ multiplex PCR, the TCRdb table keeps only in-frame clones and is missing some. In the table there are fewer than 70,000 clones, approximately 90% of which are singletons. Study-wide points: Which antigen the expanded peripheral T cells recognized is unknown.

V was clipped by 6 bases and J by 9 bases; unmatched bases: 7. Per germline, CDR1 MNHNS and CDR2 SASEGT. The length of the CDR3 is 13 residues. The study sampled blood at baseline, cycle 4 day 1, and cycle 7 day 1. The specimen was CD4+ or CD8+ T cells sorted from blood, collected in a trial of the OX40 agonist ivuxolimab. This receptor was obtained from an adult with an advanced solid tumor such as melanoma, head and neck, liver or kidney cancer. This chain joins TRBV6-1 and TRBJ2-1, with 8 bases lining up with TRBD1. In nucleotides, the CDR3 is TGTGCCAGCAGCTTGGACAGGGCAGCTGAGCAGTTCTTC. This sequence encodes CASSLDRAAEQFF.